This TCR beta chain came from a study of blood T cell repertoires in COVID-19. Study information: Spain, Italy and the United States supplied samples that represented acute and convalescent COVID-19. In each case, the material was cDNA or gDNA derived from T cells, B-cell-depleted T cells, or PBMCs.

Some clones are missing from TCRdb's copy, which holds only in-frame ones; the method was immunoSEQ multiplex PCR. The sample yields more than 150,000 clones, 87% seen once. In assigning cohorts, the study relied on participant-reported clinical history. The CDR3 sequence is 16 residues long. V was pared by 4 bases and J by 8 bases, with 11 bases of the junction left unmatched. Germline lookup yields CDR1 LNHDA and CDR2 SQIVND (reference sequence). Source material: PBMCs or T cells enriched from blood (not recorded which). The chain combines TRBV19 with TRBJ1-4; 9 bases map to TRBD1. The TCR comes from a woman aged 25 to 39 who had recovered from COVID-19. CDR3 nucleotide sequence: TGTGCCAGTAGTAGCCGGGACAGGGACACCCGAGAAAAACTGTTTTTT. It translates to CASSSRDRDTREKLFF.